These T cell receptor beta chains were read from a single sample in a study of T-cell memory formation after mild COVID-19. TCRdb recomputed calls from the 5' RACE reads with MiXCR, one row per CDR3 protein. The sample yields 540,000 or so distinct CDR3 sequences, around 21% seen once. The sample comprised PBMCs or a T cell subset sorted from them (not recorded which). The source is an adult woman who had mild COVID-19 (a few samples of this study predate the infection). Cell type and time point are not known. Both conserved end residues are part of each CDR3.

J gene	V gene	CDR3 protein
TRBJ2-1	TRBV30	CAWSVAGEQFF
TRBJ1-2	TRBV7-9	CASSPVSMSGYTF
TRBJ2-1	TRBV11-3	CASSLDPSLSSYNEQFF
TRBJ1-1	TRBV10-3	CAINAGTANTEAFF
TRBJ2-3	TRBV20-1	CSARGRGADTQYF
TRBJ2-1	TRBV6-5	CASSPPTYNEQFF
TRBJ1-6	TRBV7-2	CASNDQVAGNSPLHF
TRBJ1-1	TRBV5-1	CASRDGNTEAFF
TRBJ1-1	TRBV20-1	CSANRGLIGTEAFF
TRBJ2-3	TRBV4-3	CASSQDRVGTDTQYF
TRBJ2-7	TRBV6-5	CASSYSGTEDEQYF
TRBJ2-7	TRBV20-1	CSARVGTETTRQYF
TRBJ1-2	TRBV5-1	CASSSPTGLGYTF
TRBJ1-2	TRBV12-3/TRBV12-4	CASSLAYPPGQGNYGYTF
TRBJ2-3	TRBV30	CAWSASSQYF
TRBJ2-5	TRBV20-1	CSASFGTTKPTETQYF
TRBJ2-1	TRBV20-1	CSACPIHNEQFF
TRBJ2-2	TRBV29-1	CSARGQGRAGELFF
TRBJ1-5	TRBV20-1	CSVRGQVEQPQHF
TRBJ2-1	TRBV6-2/TRBV6-3	CASSMGGARGSYNEQFF
TRBJ2-2	TRBV12-3/TRBV12-4	CASSPRTGNTGELFF
TRBJ1-1	TRBV5-1	CASSFLNRGVRNTEAFF
TRBJ2-7	TRBV7-6	CASSARPTGPAYEQYF
TRBJ1-3	TRBV12-3/TRBV12-4	CASSLTGAVGNTIYF
TRBJ2-3	TRBV7-9	CASNPTSPTDTQYF
TRBJ2-5	TRBV7-8	CASSLVRPGLYQETQYF
TRBJ2-7	TRBV7-6	CASSLDRGLGEQYF
TRBJ1-5	TRBV6-1	CASTTGPTDWPQHF
TRBJ1-2	TRBV6-5	CASRSQGAYGYTF
TRBJ1-3	TRBV29-1	CSVEPGLRNTIYF
TRBJ1-3	TRBV6-5	CASSYDGTGNTIYF
TRBJ1-5	TRBV7-9	CASSMGQNSNQPQHF
TRBJ1-2	TRBV6-5	CASSKQAFDYGYTF
TRBJ2-7	TRBV7-9	CASTSMNEQYF
TRBJ2-1	TRBV29-1	CSVGGGALNEQFF
TRBJ2-1	TRBV4-3	CASSHDPGYNEQFF
TRBJ1-3	TRBV3-1	CASSQEKLSSGNTIYF
TRBJ2-1	TRBV12-3/TRBV12-4	CASSSQMSGSSVYEQFF
TRBJ2-3	TRBV5-1	CASSSGTLDTQYF
TRBJ1-5	TRBV7-2	CASNPGGRNQPQHF
TRBJ2-1	TRBV4-1	CASSQDYGANYNEQFF
TRBJ2-6	TRBV9	CASSVDYSGANVLTF